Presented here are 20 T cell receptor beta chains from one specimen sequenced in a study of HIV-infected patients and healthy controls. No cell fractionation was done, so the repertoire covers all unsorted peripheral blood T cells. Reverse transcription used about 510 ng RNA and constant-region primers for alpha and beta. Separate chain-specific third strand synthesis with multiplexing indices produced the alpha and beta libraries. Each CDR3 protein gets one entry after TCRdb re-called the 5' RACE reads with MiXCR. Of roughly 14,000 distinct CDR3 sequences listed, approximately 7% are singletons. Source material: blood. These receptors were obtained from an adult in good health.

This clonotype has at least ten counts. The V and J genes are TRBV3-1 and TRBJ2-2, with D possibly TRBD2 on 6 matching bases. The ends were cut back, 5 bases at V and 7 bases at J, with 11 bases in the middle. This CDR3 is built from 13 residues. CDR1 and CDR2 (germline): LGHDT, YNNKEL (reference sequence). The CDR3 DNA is TGTGCCAGCAGCTCCCTAGCGATCGGGGAGCTGTTTTTT. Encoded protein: CASSSLAIGELFF. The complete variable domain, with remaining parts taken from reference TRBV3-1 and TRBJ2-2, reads DTAVSQTPKYLVTQMGNDKSIKCEQNLGHDTMYWYKQDSKKFLKIMFSYNNKELIINETVPNRFSPKSPDKAHLNLHINSLELGDSAVYFCASSSLAIGELFFGEGSRLTVL.

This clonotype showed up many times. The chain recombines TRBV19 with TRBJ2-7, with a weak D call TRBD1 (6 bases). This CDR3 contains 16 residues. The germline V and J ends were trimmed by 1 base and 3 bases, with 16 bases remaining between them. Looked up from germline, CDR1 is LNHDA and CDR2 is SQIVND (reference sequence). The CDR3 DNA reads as TGTGCCAGTAGTATAGGTCAGGGGCCCGTGGACTACGAGCAGTACTTC. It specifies CASSIGQGPVDYEQYF.

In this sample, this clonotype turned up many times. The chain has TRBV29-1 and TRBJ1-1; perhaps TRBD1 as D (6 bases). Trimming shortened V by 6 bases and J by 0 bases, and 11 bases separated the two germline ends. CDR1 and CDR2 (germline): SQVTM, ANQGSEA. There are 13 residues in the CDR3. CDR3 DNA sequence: TGCAGCGTCGAGAGGGGGGTGAACACTGAAGCTTTCTTT. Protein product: CSVERGVNTEAFF.

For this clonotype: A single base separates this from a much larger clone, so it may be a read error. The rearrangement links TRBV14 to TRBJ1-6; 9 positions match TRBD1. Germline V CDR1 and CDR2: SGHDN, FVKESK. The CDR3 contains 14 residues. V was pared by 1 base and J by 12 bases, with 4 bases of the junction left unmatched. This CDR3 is CASSQGQGGLPLHF. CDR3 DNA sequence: TGTGCCAGCAGCCAAGGACAGGGGGGATTACCCCTCCACTTT.

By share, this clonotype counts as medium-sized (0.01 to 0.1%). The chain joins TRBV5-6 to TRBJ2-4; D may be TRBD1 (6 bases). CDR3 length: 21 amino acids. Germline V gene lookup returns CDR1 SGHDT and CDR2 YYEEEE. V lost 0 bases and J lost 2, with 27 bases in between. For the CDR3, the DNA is TGTGCCAGCAGCTTGGCCCCTATGGGCAGGGGAAACCCGGTTCCCAAAAACATTCAGTACTTC. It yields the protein CASSLAPMGRGNPVPKNIQYF.

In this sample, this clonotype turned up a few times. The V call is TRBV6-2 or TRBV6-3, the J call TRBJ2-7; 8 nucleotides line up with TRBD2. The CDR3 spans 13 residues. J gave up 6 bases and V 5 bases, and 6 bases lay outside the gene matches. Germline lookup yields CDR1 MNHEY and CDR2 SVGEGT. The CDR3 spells CASSTSGRAEQYF. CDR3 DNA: TGTGCCAGCAGTACGAGCGGGAGAGCCGAGCAGTACTTC.

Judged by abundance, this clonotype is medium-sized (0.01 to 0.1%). The CDR3 DNA follows: TGCAGTGCTAGAGGGCGAGGGAGTGCCAAAAACATTCAGTACTTC. The encoded protein is CSARGRGSAKNIQYF. The chain recombines TRBV20-1 with TRBJ2-4; a weak D match, TRBD2 (5 bases). Trimming shortened V by 1 base and J by 1 base, and 11 bases separated the two germline ends. Germline loops: CDR1 DFQATT, CDR2 SNEGSKA (reference sequence). This CDR3 is 15 amino acids long.

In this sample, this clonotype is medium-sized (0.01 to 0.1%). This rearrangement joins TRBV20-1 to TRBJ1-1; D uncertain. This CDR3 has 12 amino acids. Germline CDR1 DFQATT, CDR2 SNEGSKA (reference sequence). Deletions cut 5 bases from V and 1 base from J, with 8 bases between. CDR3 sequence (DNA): TGCAGTGCTGGTACACAGAACACTGAAGCTTTCTTT. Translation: CSAGTQNTEAFF.

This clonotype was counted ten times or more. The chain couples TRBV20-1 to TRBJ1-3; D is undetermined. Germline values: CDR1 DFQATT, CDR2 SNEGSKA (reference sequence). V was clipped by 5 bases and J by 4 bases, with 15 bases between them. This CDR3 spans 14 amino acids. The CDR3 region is CSAGKDGRGNTIYF. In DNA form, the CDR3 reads TGCAGTGCTGGAAAGGACGGACGAGGAAACACCATATATTTT.

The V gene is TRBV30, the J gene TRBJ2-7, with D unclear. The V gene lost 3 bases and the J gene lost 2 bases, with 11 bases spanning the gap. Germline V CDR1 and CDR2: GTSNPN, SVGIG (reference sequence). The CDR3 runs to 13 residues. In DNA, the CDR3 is TGTGCCTGGAGGAGGACGGCCACCTACGAGCAGTACTTC. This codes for CAWRRTATYEQYF.

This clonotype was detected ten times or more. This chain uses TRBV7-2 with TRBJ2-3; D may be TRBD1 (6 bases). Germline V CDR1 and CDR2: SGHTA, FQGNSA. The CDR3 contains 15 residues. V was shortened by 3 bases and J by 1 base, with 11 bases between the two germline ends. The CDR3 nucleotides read TGTGCCAGCAGCTTCCGGGACATCGGCACAGATACGCAGTATTTT. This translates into CASSFRDIGTDTQYF. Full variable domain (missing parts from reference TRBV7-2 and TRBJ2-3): GAGVSQSPSNKVTEKGKDVELRCDPISGHTALYWYRQSLGQGLEFLIYFQGNSAPDKSGLPSDRFSAERTGGSVSTLTIQRTQQEDSAVYLCASSFRDIGTDTQYFGPGTRLTVL.

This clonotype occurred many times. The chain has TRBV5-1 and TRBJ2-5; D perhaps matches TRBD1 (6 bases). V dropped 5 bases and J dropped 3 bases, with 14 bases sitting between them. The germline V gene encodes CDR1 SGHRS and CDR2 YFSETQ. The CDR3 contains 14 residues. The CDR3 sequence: CASSTLQGKETQYF. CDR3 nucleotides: TGCGCCAGCAGTACCCTTCAGGGGAAAGAGACCCAGTACTTC.

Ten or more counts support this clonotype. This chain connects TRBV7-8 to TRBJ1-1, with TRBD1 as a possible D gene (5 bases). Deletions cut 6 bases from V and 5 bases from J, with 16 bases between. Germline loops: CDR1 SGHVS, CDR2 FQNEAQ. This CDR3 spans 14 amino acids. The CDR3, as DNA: TGTGCCAGCAGGGAGACAGCAGGGAGGACTGAAGCTTTCTTT. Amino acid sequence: CASRETAGRTEAFF.

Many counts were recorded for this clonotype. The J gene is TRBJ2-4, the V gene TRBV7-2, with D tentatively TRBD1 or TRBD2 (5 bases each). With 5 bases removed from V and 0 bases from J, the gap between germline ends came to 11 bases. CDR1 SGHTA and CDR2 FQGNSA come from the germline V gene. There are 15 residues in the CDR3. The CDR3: CASSGVGVAKNIQYF. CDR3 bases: TGTGCCAGCAGCGGCGTGGGGGTAGCCAAAAACATTCAGTACTTC.

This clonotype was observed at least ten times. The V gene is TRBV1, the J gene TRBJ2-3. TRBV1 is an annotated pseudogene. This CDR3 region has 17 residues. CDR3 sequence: CTSSQDRVTPHTDTQYF. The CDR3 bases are TGCACCAGCAGCCAAGATCGAGTAACTCCGCACACAGATACGCAGTATTTT.

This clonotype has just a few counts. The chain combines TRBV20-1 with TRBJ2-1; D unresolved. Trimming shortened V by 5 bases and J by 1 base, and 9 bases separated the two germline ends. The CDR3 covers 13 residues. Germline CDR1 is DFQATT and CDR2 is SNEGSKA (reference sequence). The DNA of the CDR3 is TGCAGTGCTGGCCGTGGGTCCTACAATGAGCAGTTCTTC. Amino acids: CSAGRGSYNEQFF.

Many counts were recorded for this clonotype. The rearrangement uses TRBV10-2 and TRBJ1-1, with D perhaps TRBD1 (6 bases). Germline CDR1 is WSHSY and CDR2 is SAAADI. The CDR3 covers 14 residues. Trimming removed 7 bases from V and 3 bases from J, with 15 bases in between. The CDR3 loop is CASKIGGFYTEAFF. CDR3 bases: TGCGCCAGCAAAATCGGGGGCTTCTACACTGAAGCTTTCTTT.

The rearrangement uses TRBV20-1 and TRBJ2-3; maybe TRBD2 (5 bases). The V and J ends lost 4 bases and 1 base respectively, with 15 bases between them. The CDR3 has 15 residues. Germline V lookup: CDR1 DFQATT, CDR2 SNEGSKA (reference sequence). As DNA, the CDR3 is TGCAGTGCTACCCTTCCAGCGGAGCGCACAGATACGCAGTATTTT. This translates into CSATLPAERTDTQYF.

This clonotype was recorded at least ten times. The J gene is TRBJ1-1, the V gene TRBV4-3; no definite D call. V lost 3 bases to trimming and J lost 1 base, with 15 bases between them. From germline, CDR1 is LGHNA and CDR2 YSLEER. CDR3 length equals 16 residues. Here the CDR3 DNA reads TGCGCCAGCAGCCACGAAGAGGAGTGGGGGAACACTGAAGCTTTCTTT. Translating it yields CASSHEEEWGNTEAFF.

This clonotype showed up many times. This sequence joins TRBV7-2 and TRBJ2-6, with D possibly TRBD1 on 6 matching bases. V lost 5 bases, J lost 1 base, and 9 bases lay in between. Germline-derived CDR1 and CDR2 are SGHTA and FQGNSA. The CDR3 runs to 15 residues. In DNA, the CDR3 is TGTGCCAGCAGCGATAGGGGGTCTGGGGCCAACGTCCTGACTTTC. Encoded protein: CASSDRGSGANVLTF.